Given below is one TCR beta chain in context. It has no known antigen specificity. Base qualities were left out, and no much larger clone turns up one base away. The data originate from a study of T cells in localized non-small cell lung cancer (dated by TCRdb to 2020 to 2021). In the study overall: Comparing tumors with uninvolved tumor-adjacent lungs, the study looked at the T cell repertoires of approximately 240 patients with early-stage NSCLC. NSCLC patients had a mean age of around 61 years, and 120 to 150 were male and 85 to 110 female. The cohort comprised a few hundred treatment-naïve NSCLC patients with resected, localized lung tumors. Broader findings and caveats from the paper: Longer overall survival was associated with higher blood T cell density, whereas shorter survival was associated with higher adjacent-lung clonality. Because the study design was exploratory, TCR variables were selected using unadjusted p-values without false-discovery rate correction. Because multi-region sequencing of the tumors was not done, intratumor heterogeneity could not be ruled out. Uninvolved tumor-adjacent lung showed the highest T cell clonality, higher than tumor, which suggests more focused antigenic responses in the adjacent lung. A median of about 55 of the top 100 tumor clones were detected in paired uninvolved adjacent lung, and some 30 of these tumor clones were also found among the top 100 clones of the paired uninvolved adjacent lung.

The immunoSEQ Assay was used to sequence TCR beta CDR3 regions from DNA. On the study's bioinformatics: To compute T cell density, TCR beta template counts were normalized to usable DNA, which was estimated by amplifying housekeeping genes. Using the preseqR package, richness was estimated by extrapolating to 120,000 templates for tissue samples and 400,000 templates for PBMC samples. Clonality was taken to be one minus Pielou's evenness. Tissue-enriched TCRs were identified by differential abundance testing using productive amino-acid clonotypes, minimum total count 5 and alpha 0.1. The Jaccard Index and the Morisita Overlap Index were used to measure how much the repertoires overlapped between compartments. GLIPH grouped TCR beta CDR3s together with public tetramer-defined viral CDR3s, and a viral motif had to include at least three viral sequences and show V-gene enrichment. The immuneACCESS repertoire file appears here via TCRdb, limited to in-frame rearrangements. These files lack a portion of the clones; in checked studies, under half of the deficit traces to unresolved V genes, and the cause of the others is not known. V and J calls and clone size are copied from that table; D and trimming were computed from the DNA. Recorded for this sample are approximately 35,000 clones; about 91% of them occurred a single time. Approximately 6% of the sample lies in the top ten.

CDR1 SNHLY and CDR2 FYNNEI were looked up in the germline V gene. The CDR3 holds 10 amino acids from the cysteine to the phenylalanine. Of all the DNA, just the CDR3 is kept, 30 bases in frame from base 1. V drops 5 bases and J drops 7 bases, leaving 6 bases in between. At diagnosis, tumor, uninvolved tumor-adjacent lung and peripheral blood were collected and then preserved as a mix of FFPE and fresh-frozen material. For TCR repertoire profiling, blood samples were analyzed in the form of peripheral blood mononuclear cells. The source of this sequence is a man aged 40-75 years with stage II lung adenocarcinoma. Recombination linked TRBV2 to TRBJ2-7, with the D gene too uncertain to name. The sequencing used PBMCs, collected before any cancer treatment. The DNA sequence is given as TGTGCCAGCAGTTCCGGTGAGCAGTACTTC. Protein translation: CASSSGEQYF.